These 23 T cell receptor beta chains were all obtained from the same sample, sequenced in a study of blood T cell repertoires in COVID-19. TCRdb's table, derived via immunoSEQ multiplex PCR, lists solely in-frame clones and lacks some. Of some 180,000 clones listed, approximately 89% are singletons. The sequencing input was PBMCs or T cells enriched from blood (not recorded which). The receptors here all came from a middle-aged man who had recovered from COVID-19.

The chain joins TRBV19 to TRBJ2-1, with D unresolved. Trimming shortened V by 3 bases and J by 3 bases, and 9 bases separated the two germline ends. Germline values: CDR1 LNHDA, CDR2 SQIVND (reference sequence). This CDR3 is built from 14 residues. Here the CDR3 DNA reads TGTGCCAGTAGTATCTCGGCAGGCTACAATGAGCAGTTCTTC. This encodes CASSISAGYNEQFF.

In its sample, this clone was seen once. The rearrangement joins TRBV3-1 (or the pseudogene TRBV3-2) to TRBJ1-2; 10 bases are shared with TRBD1. CDR1 is LGHDT and CDR2 is YNNKEL in the germline V gene (reference sequence). V was pared by 5 bases and J by 5 bases, with 11 bases of the junction left unmatched. The CDR3 covers 16 residues. CDR3 sequence: CASSAGTGVRYYGYTF. The CDR3 DNA is TGTGCCAGCAGCGCCGGGACAGGGGTCCGCTATTATGGCTACACCTTC.

V is TRBV20-1 and J is TRBJ2-7, with unresolved D. CDR1 is DFQATT and CDR2 is SNEGSKA in the germline V gene (reference sequence). There are 12 residues in the CDR3. Trimming took 3 bases from V and 4 from J, leaving 10 bases between them. CDR3 sequence (DNA): TGCAGTGCTAGTTTGGCTCCTTACGAGCAGTACTTC. The encoded protein is CSASLAPYEQYF.

This chain joins TRBV6-6 and TRBJ2-1; D uncertain. The CDR3 extends over 13 amino acids. Trimming removed 4 bases from V and 2 bases from J, with 6 bases in between. CDR1 is MNHNY and CDR2 is SVGAGI in the germline V gene (reference sequence). CDR3 in DNA: TGTGCCAGCAGTTTCGACACCTACAATGAGCAGTTCTTC. It specifies CASSFDTYNEQFF.

The genes are TRBV5-1 and TRBJ1-5; 11 bases agree with TRBD1. V shed 4 bases, J shed 6 bases, and the junction held 6 bases outside the gene matches. Germline V gene data show CDR1 as SGHRS and CDR2 as YFSETQ. The CDR3 extends over 15 amino acids. CDR3 in DNA: TGCGCCAGCAGCACCTCCGGGACAGGGGGTCAGCCCCAGCATTTT. Protein: CASSTSGTGGQPQHF.

The sample holds a few counts of this clone. J is TRBJ1-2 and V is TRBV11-2; no definite D call. Looked up from germline, CDR1 is SGHAT and CDR2 is FQNNGV. Trimming took off 2 bases at V and 6 bases at J, with 10 bases between the two ends. The CDR3 has 13 residues. The CDR3 here is CASSLNSVDGYTF. Here the CDR3 DNA reads TGTGCCAGCAGCTTAAATAGTGTGGATGGCTACACCTTC.

In DNA form, the CDR3 reads TGTGCCAGCAGCTTAAGGAGGGTAAGCTCCTACGAGCAGTACTTC. The encoded protein is CASSLRRVSSYEQYF. The V and J genes are TRBV7-8 and TRBJ2-7; maybe TRBD2 (6 bases). CDR3 length equals 15 residues. In germline, CDR1 is SGHVS, CDR2 FQNEAQ. V was shortened by 2 bases and J by 0 bases, with 11 bases between the two germline ends.

The chain recombines TRBV12-3 or TRBV12-4 with TRBJ1-5; D possibly corresponds to TRBD1 (6 bases). The CDR3 contains 13 residues. V was clipped by 8 bases and J by 6 bases, with 14 bases between them. The CDR3 region has the DNA TGTGCCAGCGGACAACAGGGAAGTCAGCCCCAGCATTTT. As protein: CASGQQGSQPQHF.

The genes are TRBV18 and TRBJ1-5, with a tentative D call TRBD1 (5 bases). Per the germline V gene, CDR1 is KGHSH and CDR2 is LQKENI. There are 13 residues in the CDR3. V was shortened by 6 bases and J by 4 bases, with 10 bases between the two germline ends. The DNA of the CDR3 is TGTGCCAGCTCGGACATGGCTAATCAGCCCCAGCATTTT. It encodes CASSDMANQPQHF.

V gene TRBV7-2 combines with J gene TRBJ2-3; 14 positions match TRBD2. The CDR3 is 18 residues long. J gave up 3 bases and V 1 base, and 6 bases lay outside the gene matches. Germline CDR1 is SGHTA and CDR2 is FQGNSA. CDR3 bases: TGTGCCAGCAGCTTAGTCGGACTAGCGGGAGGTCGAACAGATACGCAGTATTTT. This sequence encodes CASSLVGLAGGRTDTQYF.

The chain joins TRBV12-3 or TRBV12-4 to TRBJ1-1, with 9 bases that match TRBD1. This CDR3 is built from 12 residues. The trim removed 6 bases at V and 8 bases at J, leaving 4 bases unmatched. CDR3 sequence: CASSLGTGEAFF. Here the CDR3 DNA reads TGTGCCAGCAGCCTAGGGACAGGGGAAGCTTTCTTT.

The chain links TRBV12-3 or TRBV12-4 to TRBJ2-5; tentative D call: TRBD1 (6 bases). V was pared by 4 bases and J by 4 bases, with 10 bases between. This CDR3 has 13 amino acids. The CDR3 here is CASSYGTIETQYF. CDR3 DNA: TGTGCCAGCAGTTATGGGACAATAGAGACCCAGTACTTC.

About this clone: Given a much more abundant clone one base away, this may be a read error. The chain links TRBV27 to TRBJ2-7, with a tentative D call TRBD2 (6 bases). The CDR3 is 12 residues long. Germline values: CDR1 MNHEY, CDR2 SMNVEV (reference sequence). V gave up 6 bases and J gave up 3 bases, with 9 bases separating them. The DNA of the CDR3 is TGTGCCAGCAGGACCGGGGGCTACGAGCAGTACTTC. Translated: CASRTGGYEQYF.

The V gene is TRBV13, the J gene TRBJ2-7, with 9 bases fitting TRBD1. This CDR3 spans 15 amino acids. Losses at the gene ends were 0 bases for V and 4 bases for J; bases not matched to a gene: 4. In germline, CDR1 is PRHDT, CDR2 FYEKMQ (reference sequence). CDR3 coding DNA: TGTGCCAGCAGCTTAGGATTGACAGGGGGGTACGAGCAGTACTTC. Its protein product is CASSLGLTGGYEQYF. The full variable domain, with the rest looked up from reference TRBV13 and TRBJ2-7, is AAGVIQSPRHLIKEKRETATLKCYPIPRHDTVYWYQQGPGQDPQFLISFYEKMQSDKGSIPDRFSAQQFSDYHSELNMSSLELGDSALYFCASSLGLTGGYEQYFGPGTRLTVT.

The rearrangement uses TRBV6-5 and TRBJ2-7, with D possibly matching TRBD1 (6 bases). This CDR3 contains 12 residues. CDR1 and CDR2 from the germline V gene are MNHEY and SVGAGI. Trimming took 6 bases from V and 5 from J, leaving 11 bases between them. Here the CDR3 DNA reads TGTGCCAGCAGCGTCAACAGGGACGAGCAGTACTTC. It codes for CASSVNRDEQYF.

The chain recombines TRBV11-2 with TRBJ2-1; tentatively, D is TRBD2 (5 bases). The CDR3 runs to 15 residues. Trimming removed 2 bases at V and 2 bases at J, with 10 bases between. Looked up from germline, CDR1 is SGHAT and CDR2 is FQNNGV. Here the CDR3 reads CASSLSGSTYNEQFF. In nucleotides, the CDR3 is TGTGCCAGCAGCTTATCGGGGTCGACCTACAATGAGCAGTTCTTC.

This clone has a single count. This sequence joins TRBV5-5 and TRBJ2-6; D call uncertain. The V gene's germline CDR1 is SGHKS and CDR2 YYEKEE (reference sequence). V dropped 1 base and J dropped 0 bases, with 5 bases sitting between them. The CDR3 covers 15 residues. The DNA for the CDR3 is TGTGCCAGCAGCTTGCGGAGCTCTGGGGCCAACGTCCTGACTTTC. Translation: CASSLRSSGANVLTF. The full variable domain, rest sourced from reference TRBV5-5 and TRBJ2-6, is DAGVTQSPTHLIKTRGQQVTLRCSPISGHKSVSWYQQVLGQGPQFIFQYYEKEERGRGNFPDRFSARQFPNYSSELNVNALLLGDSALYLCASSLRSSGANVLTFGAGSRLTVL.

V gene TRBV28 combines with J gene TRBJ1-4, with TRBD1 as a possible D gene (5 bases). From germline, CDR1 is MDHEN and CDR2 SYDVKM. The CDR3 has 17 residues. V lost 3 bases to trimming and J lost 0 bases, with 14 bases between them. The CDR3 nucleotides read TGTGCCAGCAGTTTCAGGGTGGCGGTTGCAACTAATGAAAAACTGTTTTTT. Its protein product is CASSFRVAVATNEKLFF.

The genes are TRBV21-1 and TRBJ1-4; the D segment call TRBD1 is taken from the table without a DNA check. TRBV21-1 is flagged as a pseudogene. CDR3 length: 16 amino acids. CDR3: CASSKTTDATNEKLFF. The CDR3 DNA follows: TGTGCCAGCAGCAAGACGACAGATGCAACTAATGAAAAACTGTTTTTT.

The chain carries TRBV10-2 and TRBJ1-2; D is unresolved. Germline-derived CDR1 and CDR2 are WSHSY and SAAADI. This CDR3 spans 15 amino acids. V was clipped by 3 bases and J by 4 bases, with 15 bases between them. The CDR3 sequence: CASSDEAFHPYGYTF. CDR3 nucleotide sequence: TGCGCCAGCAGTGATGAAGCATTTCACCCCTATGGCTACACCTTC.

The chain joins TRBV6-5 to TRBJ1-5; D gene ambiguous. CDR3 length: 14 amino acids. The germline V gene has CDR1 MNHEY and CDR2 SVGAGI. Trimming took off 8 bases at V and 5 bases at J, with 16 bases between the two ends. The CDR3 bases are TGTGCCAGCCGGGAGACATGGGGATATCAGCCCCAGCATTTT. This gives the protein CASRETWGYQPQHF.

The DNA of the CDR3 is TGTGCCAGCAGACGGGACTCAGGGCAGCCCCAGCATTTT. It codes for CASRRDSGQPQHF. The chain employs TRBV27 and TRBJ1-5, with a possible D match to TRBD1 (5 bases). The germline CDR1 and CDR2 sequences are MNHEY and SMNVEV (reference sequence). There are 13 residues in the CDR3. Trimming shortened V by 6 bases and J by 7 bases, and 13 bases separated the two germline ends.

This clone was counted only a few times. The chain is built from TRBV7-8 and TRBJ2-7, with 8 positions matching TRBD1. Looked up from germline, CDR1 is SGHVS and CDR2 is FQNEAQ. The trim removed 5 bases at V and 4 bases at J, leaving 7 bases unmatched. The CDR3 has 14 residues. CDR3 loop: CASSLRTGIYEQYF. DNA of the CDR3: TGTGCCAGCAGCCTTCGGACAGGGATATACGAGCAGTACTTC.